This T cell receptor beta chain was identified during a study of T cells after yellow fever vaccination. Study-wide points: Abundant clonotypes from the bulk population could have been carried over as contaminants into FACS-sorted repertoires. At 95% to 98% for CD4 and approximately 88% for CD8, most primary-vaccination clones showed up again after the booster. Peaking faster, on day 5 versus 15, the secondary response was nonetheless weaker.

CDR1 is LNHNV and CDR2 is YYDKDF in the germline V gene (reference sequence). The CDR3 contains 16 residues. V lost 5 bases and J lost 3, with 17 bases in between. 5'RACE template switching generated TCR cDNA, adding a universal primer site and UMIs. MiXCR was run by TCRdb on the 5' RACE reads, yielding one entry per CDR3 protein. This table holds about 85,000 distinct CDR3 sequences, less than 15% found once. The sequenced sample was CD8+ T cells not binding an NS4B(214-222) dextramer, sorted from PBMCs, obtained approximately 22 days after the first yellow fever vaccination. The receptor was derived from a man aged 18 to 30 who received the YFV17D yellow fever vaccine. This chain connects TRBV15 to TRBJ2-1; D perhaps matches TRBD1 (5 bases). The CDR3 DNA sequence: TGTGCCACCAGCGCCCCCGGACACGAGAACTACAATGAGCAGTTCTTC. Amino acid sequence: CATSAPGHENYNEQFF.